The text below deals with one TCR beta chain. Its recognized antigen is unknown. Base qualities are not at hand, and no much larger clone is one base apart. The EasySep Human CD8+ T Cell Enrichment Kit was used on day 10 to isolate CD8+ T cells from every culture. The sample is drawn from a study of CD8 T cell repertoires and HIV-1 epitope variants (dated by TCRdb to the early 2020s). At the level of the whole study: In separate culture wells, T cells were stimulated with each of twenty-five peptides that represented autologous and known Gag and Nef epitope variants. The control conditions were a CMV, EBV and flu peptide pool, the Ebola AY9 epitope as a negative control, and a well with no peptide. The epitopes tested were three Gag epitope families plus Nef HW9 and YT9. T cells were enriched with the EasySep Human T Cell Enrichment Kit and co-cultured with equal numbers of autologous T cell-negative cells as antigen-presenting cells. Cultures ran for around 10 days in IMDM with gentamicin, with half-media changes on days 3 and 7 adding IL-2, IL-7 and IL-15. An aliquot of 1M T cells was saved as an uncultured baseline condition, separate from the roughly 80 T cell cultures. A total of some 83 T cell cultures were run, with each culture condition done in triplicate except for one peptide, which was done in duplicate.

The paper as a whole reports these results and caveats: Of the nine antigen-specific TCR beta clonotypes identified, six appeared cross-reactive for autologous or known escape epitope variants. Several clonotypes recognized the Nef KF9 family and one clonotype recognized the HW9 family, while no responses to the TAALDMSHF plasma variant were seen. The assay identified only TCR beta chains and indicated proliferation in response to antigen, without indicating T cell function or cytokine profile.

The CDR3 starts with the cysteine, ends with the phenylalanine, and has 14 residues. Only CDR3 DNA remains: 42 bases, in frame from the first base. Taken from the germline V gene, the CDR1 and CDR2 loops are SGHDT and YYEEEE. V trim: 0 bases; J trim: 10 bases; unmatched bases: 5. The immunoSEQ platform was used to sequence TCR beta CDR3 regions at survey depth. The QIAamp DNA micro kit was used to extract genomic DNA from every cultured and uncultured CD8+ T cell population. In the original analysis: Samples with fewer than 5,000 productive reads were excluded, resulting in the removal of about 7% of the roughly 80 HIV peptide-stimulated cultures. Sequences were trimmed to CDR3 by a MANAFEST web app, and nonproductive sequences, CDR3s under 5 amino acids, and sequences not starting with C or ending with F/W were removed. To count as antigen-specific, a clonotype had to be expanded in at least 2 of 3 replicates compared with the no-peptide control at FDR 0.01, and only within one epitope family. A specific clonotype also had to show a frequency at least fivefold higher than in wells stimulated with peptides from other epitope families. Imported from immuneACCESS, the table was reduced by TCRdb to in-frame sequences with V and J called. These copies leave out some clones; in studies compared against another copy, an unresolved V gene accounts for under half, and the cause of the remainder is not known. The V and J calls and clone size are taken from that table; D and trimming were inferred from the DNA. The sample contains roughly 4,900 clones, approximately 66% of them found a single time. The ten top clones hold roughly two fifths of the sample.

The TCR originated in a male donor with HIV. The sequence joins TRBV5-6 to TRBJ1-2; a stretch of 11 junction bases matches TRBD1. The material sequenced was cultured CD8+ T cells derived from PBMCs. In nucleotides, the sequence is TGTGCCAGCAGCTTGGGCGGGACAGGGGGAACCTACACCTTC. Translation gives CASSLGGTGGTYTF.